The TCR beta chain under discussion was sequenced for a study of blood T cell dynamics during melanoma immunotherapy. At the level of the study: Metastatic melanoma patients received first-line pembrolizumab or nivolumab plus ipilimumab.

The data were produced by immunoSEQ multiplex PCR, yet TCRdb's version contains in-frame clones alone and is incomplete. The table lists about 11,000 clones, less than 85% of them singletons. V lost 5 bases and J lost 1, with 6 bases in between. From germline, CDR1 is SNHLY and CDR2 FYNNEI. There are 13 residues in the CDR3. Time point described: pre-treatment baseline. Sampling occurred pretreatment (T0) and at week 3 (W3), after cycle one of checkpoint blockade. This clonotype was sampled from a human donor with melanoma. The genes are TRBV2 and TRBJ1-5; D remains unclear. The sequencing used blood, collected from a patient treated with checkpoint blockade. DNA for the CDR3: TGTGCCAGCAGTTCCGGGAGCAATCAGCCCCAGCATTTT. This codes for CASSSGSNQPQHF.